These 14 T cell receptor beta chains came from one sample sequenced in a study of blood T cell dynamics during melanoma immunotherapy. Clones were read by immunoSEQ multiplex PCR, and TCRdb kept only the in-frame ones, dropping some. The sample holds around 4,300 clones, 95% to 98% seen once. Regarding time point: pre-treatment baseline. Sequencing used effector memory CD8+ T cells from blood, obtained from a patient treated with checkpoint blockade. These receptors were obtained from a human donor with melanoma.

The rearrangement uses TRBV9 and TRBJ2-7; D perhaps matches TRBD1 (8 bases). Germline lookup yields CDR1 SGDLS and CDR2 YYNGEE. The CDR3 totals 14 residues. Trimming took off 4 bases at V and 3 bases at J, with 14 bases between the two ends. CDR3 region: CASSPQGGLYEQYF. The DNA of the CDR3 is TGTGCCAGCAGCCCACAGGGGGGGCTCTACGAGCAGTACTTC.

The chain joins TRBV11-2 to TRBJ2-1; D not resolved. The V gene lost 1 base and the J gene lost 10 bases, with 5 bases spanning the gap. Germline loops: CDR1 SGHAT, CDR2 FQNNGV. The CDR3 runs to 11 residues. The CDR3 coding sequence is TGTGCCAGCAGCTTAGCCCTAGAGCAGTTCTTC. This gives the protein CASSLALEQFF.

The rearrangement joins TRBV5-1 to TRBJ2-7; 7 nucleotides line up with TRBD1. Trimming took 0 bases from V and 5 from J; bases not matched to a gene: 8. CDR1 and CDR2 from the germline V gene are SGHRS and YFSETQ. The CDR3 covers 15 residues. CDR3 protein: CASSLESRGGDEQYF. In nucleotides, the CDR3 is TGCGCCAGCAGCTTGGAGTCTAGAGGGGGCGACGAGCAGTACTTC.

The rearrangement links TRBV9 to TRBJ2-3; D is unresolved. V shed 3 bases and J shed 0 bases, with 20 bases lying between them. The CDR3 sequence is 18 residues long. Germline CDR1 SGDLS, CDR2 YYNGEE. This chain's CDR3 is CASSGAAMGTSSTDTQYF. CDR3 nucleotide sequence: TGTGCCAGCAGCGGCGCGGCGATGGGAACCTCTAGCACAGATACGCAGTATTTT.

The gene calls are TRBV6-5 and TRBJ1-5, with D tentatively TRBD1 (5 bases). Germline-derived CDR1 and CDR2 are MNHEY and SVGAGI. V lost 5 bases and J lost 4, with 12 bases in between. The CDR3 sequence is 14 residues long. In DNA form, the CDR3 reads TGTGCCAGCAGTCACCTCAGGGAAAATCAGCCCCAGCATTTT. This codes for CASSHLRENQPQHF.

The rearrangement joins TRBV14 to TRBJ1-2; D unclear. CDR3 length: 14 residues. Trimming stripped 0 bases from V and 8 bases from J, with 13 bases between. Germline V gene sequence: CDR1 SGHDN, CDR2 FVKESK. CDR3 amino acids: CASSQDGTLRGYTF. As DNA, the CDR3 is TGTGCCAGCAGCCAAGATGGAACTCTCCGGGGCTACACCTTC.

The chain joins TRBV27 to TRBJ1-2, with D perhaps matching TRBD1 (5 bases). This CDR3 region has 14 residues. Trimming cost V 0 bases and J 5 bases, with 10 bases left between them. Germline V gene data show CDR1 as MNHEY and CDR2 as SMNVEV (reference sequence). The CDR3 region has the DNA TGTGCCAGCAGTTTATCGTGGGACCTATATGGCTACACCTTC. As protein: CASSLSWDLYGYTF.

This chain links TRBV5-1 with TRBJ2-2, with D tentatively TRBD2 (6 bases). Trimming cost V 6 bases and J 4 bases, with 19 bases left between them. This CDR3 has 16 amino acids. Germline CDR1 is SGHRS and CDR2 is YFSETQ. This CDR3 is CASNPRRGIGTGELFF. The CDR3, as DNA: TGCGCCAGCAACCCCCGCCGGGGGATCGGCACCGGGGAGCTGTTTTTT.

This sequence joins TRBV27 and TRBJ2-3; D may correspond to TRBD1 or TRBD2 (5 bases each). Trimming pared 3 bases from V and 2 bases from J, leaving 6 bases between. CDR3 size: 13 residues. Per the germline V gene, CDR1 is MNHEY and CDR2 is SMNVEV (reference sequence). CDR3 nucleotide sequence: TGTGCCAGCAGTTTCGGGACCACAGATACGCAGTATTTT. Protein product: CASSFGTTDTQYF.

The CDR3 DNA follows: TGTGCCAGCAGCTTTGCTAGCGGGAGGAAATCCGGGGAGCTGTTTTTT. Its protein is CASSFASGRKSGELFF. The chain is built from TRBV5-4 and TRBJ2-2; 11 nucleotides agree with TRBD2. V was pared by 2 bases and J by 6 bases, with 6 bases of the junction left unmatched. Looked up from germline, CDR1 is SGHNT and CDR2 is YYREEE (reference sequence). The CDR3 runs 16 residues. The complete variable domain, with remaining parts taken from reference TRBV5-4 and TRBJ2-2, reads ETGVTQSPTHLIKTRGQQVTLRCSSQSGHNTVSWYQQALGQGPQFIFQYYREEENGRGNFPPRFSGLQFPNYSSELNVNALELDDSALYLCASSFASGRKSGELFFGEGSRLTVL.

The chain is built from TRBV9 and TRBJ2-3; either TRBD1 or TRBD2 may fit D (5 bases each). This CDR3 region has 14 residues. Between the trimmed V and J ends, which lost 2 bases and 2 bases, there was a span of 9 bases. Per the germline V gene, CDR1 is SGDLS and CDR2 is YYNGEE. The CDR3 region has the DNA TGTGCCAGCAGCGTTCGGGACGTCACAGATACGCAGTATTTT. The encoded protein is CASSVRDVTDTQYF.

V usage is TRBV9 and J usage is TRBJ2-4; 10 nucleotides align to TRBD2. The germline V gene encodes CDR1 SGDLS and CDR2 YYNGEE. V was pared by 2 bases and J by 2 bases, with 4 bases of the junction left unmatched. This CDR3 spans 16 amino acids. The CDR3 protein is CASSVGLAVPKNIQYF. CDR3 bases: TGTGCCAGCAGCGTTGGACTAGCGGTTCCCAAAAACATTCAGTACTTC.

The chain employs TRBV27 and TRBJ2-1; tentatively, D is TRBD1 or TRBD2 (5 bases each). CDR3 length: 14 residues. Germline-derived CDR1 and CDR2 are MNHEY and SMNVEV (reference sequence). Trimming stripped 2 bases from V and 1 base from J, with 6 bases between. In DNA, the CDR3 is TGTGCCAGCAGTTTAGGGGGTTCCTACAATGAGCAGTTCTTC. Translated, it gives CASSLGGSYNEQFF.

The chain links TRBV27 to TRBJ2-3; 7 bases agree with TRBD1. The germline V gene encodes CDR1 MNHEY and CDR2 SMNVEV (reference sequence). This CDR3 is built from 14 residues. J gave up 4 bases and V 5 bases, and 6 bases lay outside the gene matches. Here the CDR3 DNA reads TGTGCCAGCAGTGGGGACAGTGGAGCAGATACGCAGTATTTT. This translates into CASSGDSGADTQYF.